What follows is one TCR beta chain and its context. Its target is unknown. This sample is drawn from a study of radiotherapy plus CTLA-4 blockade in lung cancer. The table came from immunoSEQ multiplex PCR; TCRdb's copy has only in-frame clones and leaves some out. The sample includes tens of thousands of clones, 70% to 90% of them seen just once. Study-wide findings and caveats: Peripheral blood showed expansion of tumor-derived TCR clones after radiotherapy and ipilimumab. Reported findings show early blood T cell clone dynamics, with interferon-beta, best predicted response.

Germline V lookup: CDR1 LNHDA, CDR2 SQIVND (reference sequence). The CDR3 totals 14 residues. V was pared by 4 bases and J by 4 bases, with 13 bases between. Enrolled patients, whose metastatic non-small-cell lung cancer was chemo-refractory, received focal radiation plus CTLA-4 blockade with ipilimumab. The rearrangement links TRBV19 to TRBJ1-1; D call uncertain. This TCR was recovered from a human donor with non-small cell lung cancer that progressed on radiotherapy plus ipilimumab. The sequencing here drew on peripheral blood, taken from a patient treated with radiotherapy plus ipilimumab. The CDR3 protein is CASSKSQRGTEAFF. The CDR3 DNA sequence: TGTGCCAGTAGTAAGAGTCAGCGAGGCACTGAAGCTTTCTTT.